The text below deals with one TCR beta chain. Its antigen is still unknown. In this CDR3 the conserved last residue, phenylalanine or tryptophan, is missing, so a read error is likely. The DNA is omitted, as the CDR3 cannot be located on it reliably, and the CDR3 follows TCRdb's listing. In germline, CDR1 is SNHLY, CDR2 FYNNEI. The CDR3 length is 10 residues, termini included. This entry comes from a study of EBV T-cell therapy then PD-1 blockade in nasopharyngeal carcinoma. TCRdb's copy holds only in-frame clones and misses some; the assay was immunoSEQ multiplex PCR. The table shows about 20,000 clones, with roughly 80% occurring only once. The time point denotes: 266 days after commencement of treatment, after nivolumab therapy. The treatment: AdE1-LMPpoly-expanded autologous EBV-specific T-cell therapy followed by anti-PD-1 nivolumab.

The sequencing used CD8+ T cells from blood, collected between days 200 and 300 from a patient whose treatment included autologous EBV-specific T cells and nivolumab. The chain links TRBV2 to TRBJ1-2; no check of the table's D call, TRBD1, against the DNA was made. This TCR derives from a middle-aged man with nasopharyngeal carcinoma. CDR3 sequence: CASSEAGDRS.